This T cell receptor beta chain was recovered during a study of human T cells and chemical hapten exposure. Time point defined: pre-sensitization, week 0. Treatment noted: therapeutic diphenylcyclopropenone sensitization with weekly scalp DPC. At least ten counts were recorded for this clonotype. MiXCR, run by TCRdb on the RACE reads, gives a single entry per CDR3 protein. The data show tens of thousands of distinct CDR3 sequences, 10% to 13% seen once. Germline V gene data show CDR1 as SGDLS and CDR2 as YYNGEE. Trimming removed 1 base from V and 5 bases from J; junction bases left unmatched: 10. The CDR3 contains 16 residues.

The sample here was whole blood, taken in connection with sensitization to the hapten diphenylcyclopropenone (DPC). The V call is TRBV9, the J call TRBJ1-1, with 8 bases identical to TRBD1. The sequence was obtained from a man aged 25-45 years with alopecia areata. Some clones in this sample may be carry-over from other donors' samples. The chain's CDR3 is CASSVTPGGVGTEAFF. The DNA for the CDR3 is TGTGCCAGCAGCGTAACCCCAGGGGGCGTCGGAACTGAAGCTTTCTTT.